This T cell receptor beta chain derives from a study of regulatory T cells in long-lasting Graves disease. Broader study findings: Sampling was limited to peripheral blood rather than thyroid tissue.

This clonotype was seen only a few times. Its antigen remains unidentified. Germline V gene sequence: CDR1 MDHEN, CDR2 SYDVKM. V was shortened by 7 bases and J by 8 bases, with 21 bases between the two germline ends. The CDR3 has 15 residues. The time point here: newly diagnosed GD, antithyroid drugs for less than 3 months. PBMC-derived RNA was used for the TCR library. Arm-PCR with iRepertoire HTBI primers amplified the CDR3 regions for these TCR beta libraries. TCRdb used MiXCR to reprocess the multiplex PCR reads, holding one entry per CDR3 protein. This sample yields 400,000 to 550,000 distinct CDR3 sequences, of which about a sixth are seen a single time; around a tenth belongs to the top ten. Separately, the same data were catalogued under a study of T cells in Graves' hyperthyroidism and ophthalmopathy. That source adds: Over 18 months, lack of ophthalmopathy progression marked Graves' hyperthyroidism as stable.

The receptor was derived from a woman younger than 45 with Graves disease. The J gene is TRBJ2-1, the V gene TRBV28; possibly TRBD2 for D (5 bases). Specimen: peripheral blood mononuclear cells (PBMCs), collected at new diagnosis, from a patient treated with antithyroid drugs. The CDR3 is CASTERGWFGDEQFF. The CDR3 region has the DNA TGTGCCAGCACCGAACGGGGATGGTTTGGCGATGAGCAGTTCTTC.